Listed below are T cell receptor beta chains from one sample, sequenced in a study of shared clonotypes between healthy human individuals. Method: immunoSEQ multiplex PCR; TCRdb's copy keeps in-frame clones and lacks some. The profile covers over 2 million clones, with about 95% appearing a single time and around 1.1% taken by the ten largest. The sample consisted of naive CD8+ T cells sorted from blood. All receptors derive from a man in his late teens or twenties in good health. CDR3s include the opening cysteine and the closing phenylalanine or tryptophan. The order of the fields is J gene, clone size, D gene, V gene, CDR3 DNA, CDR3 protein. A D gene is named only where the DNA matches it firmly. Size values are once, few and many counts, or a class for expanded clones, and some rows have none.

J gene: TRBJ2-5; clone size: .; D gene: .; V gene: TRBV13; CDR3 DNA: TGTGCCAGCAGCTTAGTAAGGCTTGACGGCTTTCAAGAGACCCAGTACTTC; CDR3 protein: CASSLVRLDGFQETQYF
J gene: TRBJ1-2; clone size: once; D gene: .; V gene: TRBV5-6; CDR3 DNA: TGTGCCAGCAGCCCTTGGAACCGCAGGGATCGGAAGGGCTACACCTTC; CDR3 protein: CASSPWNRRDRKGYTF
J gene: TRBJ2-5; clone size: .; D gene: .; V gene: TRBV10-3; CDR3 DNA: TGTGCCATCAGTGAGTCGAAAGGCACCCACTTAGTCCAAGAGACCCAGTACTTC; CDR3 protein: CAISESKGTHLVQETQYF
J gene: TRBJ1-2; clone size: .; D gene: .; V gene: TRBV6-5; CDR3 DNA: TGTGCCAGCAGTTACTCCCCAGAGAGCTATGGCTACACCTTC; CDR3 protein: CASSYSPESYGYTF
J gene: TRBJ1-1; clone size: .; D gene: TRBD1; V gene: TRBV6-5; CDR3 DNA: TGTGCCAGCAGTTACTCAGGGACAGGGGTCACTGAAGCTTTCTTT; CDR3 protein: CASSYSGTGVTEAFF
J gene: TRBJ1-1; clone size: .; D gene: .; V gene: TRBV10-2; CDR3 DNA: TGCGCCAGCAGTTCGTGGCCAGACAGGATGAACACTGAAGCTTTCTTT; CDR3 protein: CASSSWPDRMNTEAFF
J gene: TRBJ1-1; clone size: .; D gene: TRBD1; V gene: TRBV9; CDR3 DNA: TGTGCCAGCAGCGTAGGGACAGGCGCTGAAGCTTTCTTT; CDR3 protein: CASSVGTGAEAFF
J gene: TRBJ2-7; clone size: .; D gene: .; V gene: TRBV29-1; CDR3 DNA: TGCAGCAATAGGGGGGACACCTACGAGCAGTACTTC; CDR3 protein: CSNRGDTYEQYF
J gene: TRBJ2-7; clone size: .; D gene: .; V gene: TRBV15; CDR3 DNA: TGTGCCACCAGCAGAGATCTCAGCGAGACACCGGGTAACGAGCAGTACTTC; CDR3 protein: CATSRDLSETPGNEQYF
J gene: TRBJ1-5; clone size: .; D gene: .; V gene: TRBV19; CDR3 DNA: TGTGCCAGTAGTATAGACAGGGAGAATTGGGACGCCCAGCATTTT; CDR3 protein: CASSIDRENWDAQHF
J gene: TRBJ1-1; clone size: .; D gene: .; V gene: TRBV6-1; CDR3 DNA: TGTGCCAGCAGTGAAGCAGGGGGGGCGGATGAAGCTTTCTTT; CDR3 protein: CASSEAGGADEAFF
J gene: TRBJ2-1; clone size: .; D gene: .; V gene: TRBV13; CDR3 DNA: TGTGCCAGCAGCTTAGGGCGAGCTCTGAATGAGCAGTTCTTC; CDR3 protein: CASSLGRALNEQFF
J gene: TRBJ1-4; clone size: .; D gene: .; V gene: TRBV6-6; CDR3 DNA: TGTGCCAGCAGTTACTTAGAGGGGACGGGAGACAAACTGTTTTTT; CDR3 protein: CASSYLEGTGDKLFF
J gene: TRBJ1-1; clone size: .; D gene: .; V gene: TRBV6-1; CDR3 DNA: TGTGCCAGCAGTGCCCCAGGGCAAACTGAAGCTTTCTTT; CDR3 protein: CASSAPGQTEAFF
J gene: TRBJ2-2; clone size: .; D gene: TRBD1; V gene: TRBV27; CDR3 DNA: TGTGCCAGCAGTCGAGGGACAGGGGGCACCGGGGAGCTGTTTTTT; CDR3 protein: CASSRGTGGTGELFF
J gene: TRBJ2-2; clone size: .; D gene: .; V gene: TRBV28; CDR3 DNA: TGTGCCAGCAGTGTAGGGGTCGGGGAGCTGTTTTTT; CDR3 protein: CASSVGVGELFF
J gene: TRBJ2-5; clone size: once; D gene: .; V gene: TRBV29-1; CDR3 DNA: TGCAGCCCTCAGGGGGGCAACCAAGAGACCCAGTACTTC; CDR3 protein: CSPQGGNQETQYF
J gene: TRBJ1-3; clone size: .; D gene: .; V gene: TRBV11-2; CDR3 DNA: TGTGCCAGCAGCTTAGTAGGAAGCTCTGGAAACACCATATATTTT; CDR3 protein: CASSLVGSSGNTIYF
J gene: TRBJ1-2; clone size: .; D gene: .; V gene: TRBV6-5; CDR3 DNA: TGTGCCAGCAGCGGTGACAACAACTATGGCTACACCTTC; CDR3 protein: CASSGDNNYGYTF
J gene: TRBJ2-1; clone size: .; D gene: TRBD2; V gene: TRBV2; CDR3 DNA: TGTGCCAGCACTCCCGGGACTAGCTCCTACAATGAGCAGTTCTTC; CDR3 protein: CASTPGTSSYNEQFF
J gene: TRBJ2-5; clone size: .; D gene: TRBD2; V gene: TRBV5-8; CDR3 DNA: TGTGCCAGCTACCCTGGGGTAGCGGGGGGCTTGTACCAAGAGACCCAGTACTTC; CDR3 protein: CASYPGVAGGLYQETQYF
J gene: TRBJ2-2; clone size: .; D gene: .; V gene: TRBV30; CDR3 DNA: TGTGCCTGGAATCGGGGGGCCGCGAACACCGGGGAGCTGTTTTTT; CDR3 protein: CAWNRGAANTGELFF
J gene: TRBJ1-2; clone size: .; D gene: TRBD1; V gene: TRBV14; CDR3 DNA: TGTGCCAGCAGCCTGGACAGGGGTGGGAATGGCTACACCTTC; CDR3 protein: CASSLDRGGNGYTF
J gene: TRBJ1-1; clone size: .; D gene: .; V gene: TRBV13; CDR3 DNA: TGTGCCAGCAGCTTAGCGGGGTACACTGAAGCTTTCTTT; CDR3 protein: CASSLAGYTEAFF
J gene: TRBJ2-6; clone size: .; D gene: .; V gene: TRBV28; CDR3 DNA: TGTGCCAGCAGCTTAGGGAGCTCTGGGGCCAACGTCCTGACTTTC; CDR3 protein: CASSLGSSGANVLTF
J gene: TRBJ2-1; clone size: .; D gene: TRBD1; V gene: TRBV13; CDR3 DNA: TGTGCCAGCAGTCCAGACAGGGGCTCCTACAATGAGCAGTTCTTC; CDR3 protein: CASSPDRGSYNEQFF
J gene: TRBJ1-2; clone size: .; D gene: .; V gene: TRBV14; CDR3 DNA: TGTGCCAGCAGCCAATTAAGAGCGGGCGTGGACTATGGCTACACCTTC; CDR3 protein: CASSQLRAGVDYGYTF
J gene: TRBJ2-7; clone size: .; D gene: .; V gene: TRBV5-1; CDR3 DNA: TGCGCCAGCAGCGGGGAGGAGAGGGCGTTCTCCTACGAGCAGTACTTC; CDR3 protein: CASSGEERAFSYEQYF
J gene: TRBJ2-3; clone size: .; D gene: .; V gene: TRBV28; CDR3 DNA: TGTGCCAGCAGACAGTCCCCCACAGATACGCAGTATTTT; CDR3 protein: CASRQSPTDTQYF
J gene: TRBJ2-3; clone size: few; D gene: .; V gene: TRBV7-9; CDR3 DNA: TGTGCCAGCAGCTTGGGGACAGATACGCAGTATTTT; CDR3 protein: CASSLGTDTQYF
J gene: TRBJ2-7; clone size: .; D gene: TRBD2; V gene: TRBV2; CDR3 DNA: TGTGCCAGCAGGAACCTAGCGGAAACTGAGCAGTACTTC; CDR3 protein: CASRNLAETEQYF
J gene: TRBJ2-1; clone size: .; D gene: .; V gene: TRBV5-6; CDR3 DNA: TGTGCCAGCAGCTTGGAAGGGAGTAAGCAGTTCTTC; CDR3 protein: CASSLEGSKQFF
J gene: TRBJ1-2; clone size: .; D gene: .; V gene: TRBV4-3; CDR3 DNA: TGCGCCAGCAGCCAAGTTTCCCCGACTAACTATGGCTACACCTTC; CDR3 protein: CASSQVSPTNYGYTF
J gene: TRBJ1-1; clone size: .; D gene: TRBD1; V gene: TRBV4-1; CDR3 DNA: TGCGCCAGCAGCCAAGCTCGACAGGGAGAGGGCACTGAAGCTTTCTTT; CDR3 protein: CASSQARQGEGTEAFF
J gene: TRBJ1-2; clone size: .; D gene: .; V gene: TRBV16; CDR3 DNA: TGTGCCAGCACCGTGGACGGCCTGGGCTACACCTTC; CDR3 protein: CASTVDGLGYTF
J gene: TRBJ2-7; clone size: .; D gene: TRBD1; V gene: TRBV5-1; CDR3 DNA: TGCGCCAGCCACGGTGGGGACAGGGCCCACGAGCAGTACTTC; CDR3 protein: CASHGGDRAHEQYF
J gene: TRBJ1-1; clone size: .; D gene: .; V gene: TRBV7-8; CDR3 DNA: TGTGCCAGCAGCTTATCAGTCACTGAAGCTTTCTTT; CDR3 protein: CASSLSVTEAFF
J gene: TRBJ2-4; clone size: .; D gene: TRBD1; V gene: TRBV2; CDR3 DNA: TGTGCCAGCGGGGGACAGGGTATTATAGACATTCAGTACTTC; CDR3 protein: CASGGQGIIDIQYF
J gene: TRBJ2-5; clone size: .; D gene: TRBD2; V gene: TRBV4-3; CDR3 DNA: TGCGCCAGCAGGCCTAACGGGACTAGCGGGAGGGAGGGCAAGGCGGCCCAGTACTTC; CDR3 protein: CASRPNGTSGREGKAAQYF
J gene: TRBJ1-1; clone size: .; D gene: .; V gene: TRBV28; CDR3 DNA: TGTGCCAGCATTTCCCCCTCGAACACTGAAGCTTTCTTT; CDR3 protein: CASISPSNTEAFF
J gene: TRBJ2-2; clone size: .; D gene: .; V gene: TRBV6-6; CDR3 DNA: TGTGCCAGCAGTACCCCCGGGGAGCTGTTTTTT; CDR3 protein: CASSTPGELFF
J gene: TRBJ2-1; clone size: .; D gene: .; V gene: TRBV29-1; CDR3 DNA: TGCAGCGCTCCCCCGGTGGGAGTGGGTAATGAGCAGTTCTTC; CDR3 protein: CSAPPVGVGNEQFF
J gene: TRBJ2-5; clone size: once; D gene: TRBD2; V gene: TRBV7-6; CDR3 DNA: TGTGCCAGCAGCTTCCCCCAAGCGGGGGGATCAGAGACCCAGTACTTC; CDR3 protein: CASSFPQAGGSETQYF
J gene: TRBJ2-7; clone size: once; D gene: .; V gene: TRBV2; CDR3 DNA: TGTGCCAGCAGTGTATCTCCCGAGCAGTACTTC; CDR3 protein: CASSVSPEQYF
J gene: TRBJ1-5; clone size: few; D gene: .; V gene: TRBV19; CDR3 DNA: TGTGCCAGTAGACAGGGACACCTCGGAGCCCAGCATTTT; CDR3 protein: CASRQGHLGAQHF
J gene: TRBJ1-2; clone size: .; D gene: .; V gene: TRBV27; CDR3 DNA: TGTGCCAGCAGTTTATCGGGGGGGCTGGAGGGCTACACCTTC; CDR3 protein: CASSLSGGLEGYTF